This T cell receptor beta chain is drawn from a study of T cells in Graves' hyperthyroidism and ophthalmopathy. Study-level information: Any treatment followed the collection of peripheral blood at initial diagnosis. Notes on the study in general: Within blood appeared most thyroid clonotypes that had expanded above 0.001.

Researchers took RNA transcripts and amplified the TCR beta CDR3 regions from them. A set of HTBI primers served as the primers for a first-round RT-PCR of the TCR CDR3. TCRdb recomputed calls from the multiplex PCR reads with MiXCR, one row per CDR3 protein. The data hold fewer than 400,000 distinct CDR3 sequences, with more than 12% observed a single time. The sample holds many counts of this clonotype. Its target is unknown. This receptor was obtained from a man aged 50 or older with Graves' ophthalmopathy. Sample: blood.

This CDR3 reads CASSQASDEAEDEQYF. CDR3 sequence (DNA): TGCGCCAGCAGCCAGGCTTCTGATGAGGCCGAGGACGAGCAGTACTTC. This chain connects TRBV4-1 to TRBJ2-7; no definite D call. V gave up 3 bases and J gave up 5 bases, with 20 bases separating them. Germline V gene sequence: CDR1 MGHRA, CDR2 YSYEKL. CDR3 length equals 16 residues.